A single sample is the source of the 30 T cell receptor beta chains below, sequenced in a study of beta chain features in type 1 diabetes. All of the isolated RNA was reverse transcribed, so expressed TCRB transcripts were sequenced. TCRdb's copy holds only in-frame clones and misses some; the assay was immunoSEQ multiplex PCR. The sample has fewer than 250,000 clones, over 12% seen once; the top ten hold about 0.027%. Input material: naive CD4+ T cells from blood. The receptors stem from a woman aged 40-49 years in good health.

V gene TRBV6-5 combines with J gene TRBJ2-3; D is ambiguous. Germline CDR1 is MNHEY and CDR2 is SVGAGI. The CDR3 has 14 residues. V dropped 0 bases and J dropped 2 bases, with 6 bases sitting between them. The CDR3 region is CASSYSRVTDTQYF. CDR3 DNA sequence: TGTGCCAGCAGTTACTCAAGAGTCACAGATACGCAGTATTTT.

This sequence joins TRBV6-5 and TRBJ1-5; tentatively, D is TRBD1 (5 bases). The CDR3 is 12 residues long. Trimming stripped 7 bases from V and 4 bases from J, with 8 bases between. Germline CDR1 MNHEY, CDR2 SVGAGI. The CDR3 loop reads CASKGPNQPQHF. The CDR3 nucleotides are TGTGCCAGCAAGGGGCCAAATCAGCCCCAGCATTTT.

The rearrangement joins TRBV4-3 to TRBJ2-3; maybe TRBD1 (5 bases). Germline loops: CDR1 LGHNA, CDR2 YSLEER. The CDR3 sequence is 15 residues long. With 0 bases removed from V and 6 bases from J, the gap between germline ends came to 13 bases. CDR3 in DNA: TGCGCCAGCAGCCAAGATTCCGTAAACAGGGATACGCAGTATTTT. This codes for CASSQDSVNRDTQYF.

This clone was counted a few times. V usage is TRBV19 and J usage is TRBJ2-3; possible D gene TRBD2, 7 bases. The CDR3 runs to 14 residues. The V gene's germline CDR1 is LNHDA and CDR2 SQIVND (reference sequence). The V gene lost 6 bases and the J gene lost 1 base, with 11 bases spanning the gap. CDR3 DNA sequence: TGTGCCAGTAGGGGGGGGCCGGGCACAGATACGCAGTATTTT. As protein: CASRGGPGTDTQYF.

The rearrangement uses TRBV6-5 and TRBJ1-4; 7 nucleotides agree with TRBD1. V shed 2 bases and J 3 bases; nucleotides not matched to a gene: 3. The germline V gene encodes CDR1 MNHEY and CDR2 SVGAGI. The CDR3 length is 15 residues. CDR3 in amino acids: CASSYDRVPNEKLFF. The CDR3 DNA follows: TGTGCCAGCAGTTACGACAGGGTCCCTAATGAAAAACTGTTTTTT.

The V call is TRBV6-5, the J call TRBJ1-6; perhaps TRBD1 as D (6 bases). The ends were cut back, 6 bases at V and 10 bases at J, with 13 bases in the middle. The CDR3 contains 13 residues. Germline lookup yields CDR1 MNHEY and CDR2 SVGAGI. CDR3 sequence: CASSPLTGSPLHF. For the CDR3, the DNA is TGTGCCAGCAGCCCCCTGACAGGATCACCCCTCCACTTT.

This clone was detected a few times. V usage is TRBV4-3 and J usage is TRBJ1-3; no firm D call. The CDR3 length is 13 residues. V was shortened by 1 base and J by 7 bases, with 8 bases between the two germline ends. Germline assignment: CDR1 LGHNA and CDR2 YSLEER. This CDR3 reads CASSQGTLNTIYF. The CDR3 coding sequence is TGCGCCAGCAGCCAAGGTACTCTGAACACCATATATTTT.

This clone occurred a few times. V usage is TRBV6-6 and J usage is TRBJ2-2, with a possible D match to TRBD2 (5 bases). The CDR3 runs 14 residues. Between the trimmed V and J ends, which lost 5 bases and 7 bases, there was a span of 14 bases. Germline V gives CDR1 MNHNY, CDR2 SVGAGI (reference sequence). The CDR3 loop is CASSIAAVGGELFF. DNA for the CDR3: TGTGCCAGCAGTATTGCAGCGGTGGGCGGGGAGCTGTTTTTT.

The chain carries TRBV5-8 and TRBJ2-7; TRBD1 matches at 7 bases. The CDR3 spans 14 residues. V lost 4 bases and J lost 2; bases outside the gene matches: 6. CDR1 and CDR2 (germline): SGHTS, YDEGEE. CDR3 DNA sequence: TGTGCCAGCAGCACCCGACAGGGTCCCTACGAGCAGTACTTC. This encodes CASSTRQGPYEQYF.

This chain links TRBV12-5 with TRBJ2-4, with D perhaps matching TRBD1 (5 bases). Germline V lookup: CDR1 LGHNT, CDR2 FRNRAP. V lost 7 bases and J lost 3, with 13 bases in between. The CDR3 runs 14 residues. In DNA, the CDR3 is TGTGCTAGTGCCTTAGGGGTGGGCAAAAACATTCAGTACTTC. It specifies CASALGVGKNIQYF.

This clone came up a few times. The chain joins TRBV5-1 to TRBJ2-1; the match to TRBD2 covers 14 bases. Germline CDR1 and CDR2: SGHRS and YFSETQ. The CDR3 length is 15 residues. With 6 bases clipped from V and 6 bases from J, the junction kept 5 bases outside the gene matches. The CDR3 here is CASIRLAGGPNEQFF. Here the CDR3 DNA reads TGCGCCAGCATCCGACTAGCGGGGGGGCCCAATGAGCAGTTCTTC. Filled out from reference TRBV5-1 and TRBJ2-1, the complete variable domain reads KAGVTQTPRYLIKTRGQQVTLSCSPISGHRSVSWYQQTPGQGLQFLFEYFSETQRNKGNFPGRFSGRQFSNSRSEMNVSTLELGDSALYLCASIRLAGGPNEQFFGPGTRLTVL.

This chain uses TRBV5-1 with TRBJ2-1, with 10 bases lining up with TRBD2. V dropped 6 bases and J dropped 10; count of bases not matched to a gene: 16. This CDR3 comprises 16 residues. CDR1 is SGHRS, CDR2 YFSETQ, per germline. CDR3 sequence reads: CASTTAGGPGLAEQFF. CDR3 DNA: TGCGCCAGCACCACAGCGGGGGGGCCTGGGTTGGCCGAGCAGTTCTTC.

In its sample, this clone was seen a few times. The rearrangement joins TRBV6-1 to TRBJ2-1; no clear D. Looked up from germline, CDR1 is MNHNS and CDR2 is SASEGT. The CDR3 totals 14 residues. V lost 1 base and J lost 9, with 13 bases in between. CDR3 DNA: TGTGCCAGCAGTGAAGTGACTCCCGGCGGTGAGCAGTTCTTC. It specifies CASSEVTPGGEQFF.

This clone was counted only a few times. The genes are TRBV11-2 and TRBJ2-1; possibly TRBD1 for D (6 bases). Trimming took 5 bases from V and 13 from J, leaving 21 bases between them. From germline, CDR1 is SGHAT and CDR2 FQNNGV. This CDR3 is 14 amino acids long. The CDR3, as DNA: TGTGCCAGCAGCCCCCCGATCCGAAACAGGGAACAGTTCTTC. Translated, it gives CASSPPIRNREQFF.

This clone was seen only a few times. CDR3 in DNA: TGTGCCAGCAGTGAAGCGGGGCTAGCGGGGAATGAGCAGTTCTTC. Encoded protein: CASSEAGLAGNEQFF. The V gene is TRBV2, the J gene TRBJ2-1; 9 nucleotides line up with TRBD2. The CDR3 totals 15 residues. V was clipped by 0 bases and J by 7 bases; unmatched bases: 4. Germline V CDR1 and CDR2: SNHLY, FYNNEI.

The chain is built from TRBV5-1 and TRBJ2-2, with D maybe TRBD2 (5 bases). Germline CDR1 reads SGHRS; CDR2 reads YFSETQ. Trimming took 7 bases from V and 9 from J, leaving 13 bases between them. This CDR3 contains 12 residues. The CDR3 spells CASSAGFRELFF. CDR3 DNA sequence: TGCGCCAGCTCGGCGGGTTTCAGGGAGCTGTTTTTT.

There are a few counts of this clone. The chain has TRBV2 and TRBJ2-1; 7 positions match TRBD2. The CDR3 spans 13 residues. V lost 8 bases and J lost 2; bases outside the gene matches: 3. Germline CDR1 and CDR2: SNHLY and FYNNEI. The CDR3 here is CASGSGPYNEQFF. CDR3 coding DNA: TGTGCCAGCGGTAGCGGGCCCTACAATGAGCAGTTCTTC. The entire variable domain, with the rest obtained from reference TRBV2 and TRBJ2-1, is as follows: EPEVTQTPSHQVTQMGQEVILRCVPISNHLYFYWYRQILGQKVEFLVSFYNNEISEKSEIFDDQFSVERPDGSNFTLKIRSTKLEDSAMYFCASGSGPYNEQFFGPGTRLTVL.

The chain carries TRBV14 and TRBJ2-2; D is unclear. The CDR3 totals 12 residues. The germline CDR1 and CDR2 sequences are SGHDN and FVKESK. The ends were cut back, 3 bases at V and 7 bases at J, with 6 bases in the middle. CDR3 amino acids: CASSHPNGELFF. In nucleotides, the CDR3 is TGTGCCAGCAGCCACCCCAACGGGGAGCTGTTTTTT. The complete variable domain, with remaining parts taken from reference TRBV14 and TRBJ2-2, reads EAGVTQFPSHSVIEKGQTVTLRCDPISGHDNLYWYRRVMGKEIKFLLHFVKESKQDESGMPNNRFLAERTGGTYSTLKVQPAELEDSGVYFCASSHPNGELFFGEGSRLTVL.

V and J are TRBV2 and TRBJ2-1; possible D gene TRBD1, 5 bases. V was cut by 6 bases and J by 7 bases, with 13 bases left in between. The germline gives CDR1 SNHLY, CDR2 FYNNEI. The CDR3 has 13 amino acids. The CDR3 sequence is CASRMIGVNEQFF. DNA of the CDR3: TGTGCCAGCAGAATGATAGGGGTTAATGAGCAGTTCTTC. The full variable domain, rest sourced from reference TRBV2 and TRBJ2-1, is EPEVTQTPSHQVTQMGQEVILRCVPISNHLYFYWYRQILGQKVEFLVSFYNNEISEKSEIFDDQFSVERPDGSNFTLKIRSTKLEDSAMYFCASRMIGVNEQFFGPGTRLTVL.

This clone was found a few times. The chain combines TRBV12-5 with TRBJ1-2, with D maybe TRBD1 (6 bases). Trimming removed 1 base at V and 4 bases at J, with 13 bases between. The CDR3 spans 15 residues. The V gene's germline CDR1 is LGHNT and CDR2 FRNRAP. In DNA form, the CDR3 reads TGTGCTAGTGGTTTGGACCTGACAGGCGGCTATGGCTACACCTTC. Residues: CASGLDLTGGYGYTF.

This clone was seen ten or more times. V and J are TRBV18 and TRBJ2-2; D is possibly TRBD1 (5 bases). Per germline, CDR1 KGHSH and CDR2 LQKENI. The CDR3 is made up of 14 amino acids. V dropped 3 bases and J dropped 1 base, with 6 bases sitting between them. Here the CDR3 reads CASSPQGNTGELFF. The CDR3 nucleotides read TGTGCCAGCTCACCTCAGGGGAACACCGGGGAGCTGTTTTTT. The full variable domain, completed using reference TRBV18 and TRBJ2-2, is NAGVMQNPRHLVRRRGQEARLRCSPMKGHSHVYWYRQLPEEGLKFMVYLQKENIIDESGMPKERFSAEFPKEGPSILRIQQVVRGDSAAYFCASSPQGNTGELFFGEGSRLTVL.

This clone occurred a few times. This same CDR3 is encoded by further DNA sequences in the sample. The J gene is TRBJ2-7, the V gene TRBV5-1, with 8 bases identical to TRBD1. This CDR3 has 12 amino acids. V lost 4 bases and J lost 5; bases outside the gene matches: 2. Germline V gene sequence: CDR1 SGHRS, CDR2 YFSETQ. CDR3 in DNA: TGCGCCAGCAGCCCGGACAGGGACGAGCAGTACTTC. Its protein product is CASSPDRDEQYF.

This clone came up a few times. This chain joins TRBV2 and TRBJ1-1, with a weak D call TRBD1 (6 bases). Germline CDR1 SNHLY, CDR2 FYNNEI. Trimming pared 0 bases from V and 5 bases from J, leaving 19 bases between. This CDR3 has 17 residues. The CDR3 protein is CASSEAGAGVIRTEAFF. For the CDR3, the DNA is TGTGCCAGCAGTGAAGCTGGGGCAGGGGTTATACGGACTGAAGCTTTCTTT.

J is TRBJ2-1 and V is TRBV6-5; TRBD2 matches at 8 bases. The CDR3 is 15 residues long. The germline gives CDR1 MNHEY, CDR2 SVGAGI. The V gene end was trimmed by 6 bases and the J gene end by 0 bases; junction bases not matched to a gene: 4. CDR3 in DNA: TGTGCCAGCAGACCTCTAGCGGGCTCCTACAATGAGCAGTTCTTC. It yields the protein CASRPLAGSYNEQFF.

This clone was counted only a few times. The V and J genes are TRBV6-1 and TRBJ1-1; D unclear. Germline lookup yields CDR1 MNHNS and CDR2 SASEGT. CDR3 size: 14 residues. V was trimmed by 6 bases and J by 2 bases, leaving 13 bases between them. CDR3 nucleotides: TGTGCCAGCAGCGAGATAGAGAGTAACACTGAAGCTTTCTTT. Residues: CASSEIESNTEAFF.

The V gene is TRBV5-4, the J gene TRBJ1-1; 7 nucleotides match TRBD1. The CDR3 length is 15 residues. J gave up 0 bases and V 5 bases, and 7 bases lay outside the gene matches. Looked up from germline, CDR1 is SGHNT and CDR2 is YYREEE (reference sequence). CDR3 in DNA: TGTGCCAGCAGACAAACCGGGACAGTGAACACTGAAGCTTTCTTT. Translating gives CASRQTGTVNTEAFF.

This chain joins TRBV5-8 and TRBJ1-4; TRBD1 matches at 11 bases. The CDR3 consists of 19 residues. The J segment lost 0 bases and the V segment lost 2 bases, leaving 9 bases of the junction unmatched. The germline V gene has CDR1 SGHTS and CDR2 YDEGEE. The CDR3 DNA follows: TGTGCCAGCAGCTTCCAAGGACAGGGGGCCCGGTCAACTAATGAAAAACTGTTTTTT. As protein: CASSFQGQGARSTNEKLFF.

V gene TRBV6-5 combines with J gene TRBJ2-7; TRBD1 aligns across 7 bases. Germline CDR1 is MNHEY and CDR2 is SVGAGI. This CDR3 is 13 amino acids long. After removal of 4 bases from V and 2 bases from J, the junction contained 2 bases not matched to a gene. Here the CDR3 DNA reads TGTGCCAGCAGTTGGACAGGAGCCTACGAGCAGTACTTC. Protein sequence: CASSWTGAYEQYF.

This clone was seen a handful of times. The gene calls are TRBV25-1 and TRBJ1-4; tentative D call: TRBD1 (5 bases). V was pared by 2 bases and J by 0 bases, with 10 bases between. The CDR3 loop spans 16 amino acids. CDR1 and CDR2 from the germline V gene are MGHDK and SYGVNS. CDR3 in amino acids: CASSELQTATNEKLFF. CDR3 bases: TGTGCCAGCAGTGAACTCCAGACAGCAACTAATGAAAAACTGTTTTTT.

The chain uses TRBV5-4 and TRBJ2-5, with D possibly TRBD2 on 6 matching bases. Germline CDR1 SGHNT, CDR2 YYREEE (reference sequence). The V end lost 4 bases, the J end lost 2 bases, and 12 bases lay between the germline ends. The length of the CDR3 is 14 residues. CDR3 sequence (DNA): TGTGCCAGCAGCGTGGGACTGCGACAAGAGACCCAGTACTTC. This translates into CASSVGLRQETQYF.